The entry below gives a single TCR beta chain sequence along with its context. The sample comes from a study of cytomegalovirus exposure and HLA in healthy donors. Germline loops: CDR1 SGHRS, CDR2 YFSETQ. Trimming cost V 7 bases and J 1 base, with 15 bases left between them. This CDR3 has 14 residues. The PCR was carried out with 60 Vbeta primers and 13 Jbeta primers. As handled by the study authors: Unique TCR beta chains totaled some 78 million in a later count, with roughly 12 million of them shared. Generated by immunoSEQ multiplex PCR, the TCRdb table keeps only in-frame clones and is missing some. V and J calls and clone size are those listed in that table; D and trimming were worked out from the DNA. The sample has fewer than 250,000 clones, about 80% seen once.

The chain has TRBV5-1 and TRBJ2-7, with D possibly TRBD1 on 5 matching bases. Input material: PBMCs. The TCR originated in a man between 18 and 35 years old in good health and CMV-seronegative. The CDR3 DNA reads TGCGCCAGCTCAGGACAAACCCTATCCTACGAGCAGTACTTC. Its translation: CASSGQTLSYEQYF.